This T cell receptor (beta chain) derives from a study of T cells after yellow fever vaccination. As concerns this clonotype: Its antigen is as yet unknown.

This CDR3 has 15 residues. V dropped 1 base and J dropped 4 bases, with 11 bases sitting between them. CDR1 and CDR2 (germline): MGHRA, YSYEKL. A universal primer site and UMIs were added as TCR cDNA was made by 5'RACE template switching. TCRdb re-analysed the 5' RACE reads in MiXCR, keeping a single row per CDR3 protein. The repertoire holds some 350,000 distinct CDR3 sequences, with around a tenth as singletons. Broader study findings: The booster saw the reappearance of most primary-vaccination clones (around 96% CD4, roughly 87% CD8). Contaminating bulk clonotypes could be abundant in FACS-sorted repertoires.

The rearrangement uses TRBV4-1 and TRBJ2-4; D is undetermined. Sequenced material: PBMCs, taken on the day of the first yellow fever vaccination. This clonotype was sampled from a man younger than 35 who received the YFV17D yellow fever vaccine. The CDR3 loop is CASSQVLVSKNIQYF. The CDR3 nucleotides are TGCGCCAGCAGCCAAGTCCTGGTATCTAAAAACATTCAGTACTTC.